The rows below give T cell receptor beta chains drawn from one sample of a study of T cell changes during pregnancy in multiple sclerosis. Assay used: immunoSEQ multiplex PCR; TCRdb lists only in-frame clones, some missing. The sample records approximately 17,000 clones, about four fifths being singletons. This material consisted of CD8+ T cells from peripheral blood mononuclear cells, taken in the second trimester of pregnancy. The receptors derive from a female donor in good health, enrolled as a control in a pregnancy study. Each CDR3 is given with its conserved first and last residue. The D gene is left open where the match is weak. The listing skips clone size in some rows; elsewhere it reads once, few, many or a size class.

CDR3: CASSSGGQVRYGYTF; DNA: TGTGCCAGCAGTTCAGGGGGCCAGGTTCGGTATGGCTACACCTTC; size: NA; J: TRBJ1-2; D: TRBD1; V: TRBV28
CDR3: CASSPGGYAYGYTF; DNA: TGTGCCAGCAGCCCCGGCGGATACGCTTATGGCTACACCTTC; size: few; J: TRBJ1-2; D: NA; V: TRBV7-9
CDR3: CASNTPWTSGGTDTQYF; DNA: TGTGCCAGCAACACCCCCTGGACTAGCGGGGGCACAGATACGCAGTATTTT; size: NA; J: TRBJ2-3; D: TRBD2; V: TRBV2
CDR3: CASSASQGSPFGYTF; DNA: TGTGCCAGCAGCGCTTCACAGGGGAGCCCCTTTGGCTACACCTTC; size: few; J: TRBJ1-2; D: TRBD1; V: TRBV9
CDR3: CASSATGTGVHGYTF; DNA: TGTGCCAGCAGCGCTACCGGGACAGGGGTTCATGGCTACACCTTC; size: NA; J: TRBJ1-2; D: TRBD1; V: TRBV7-6
CDR3: CASSLVLAGGDEQYF; DNA: TGTGCCAGCAGCTTAGTCCTGGCCGGCGGGGACGAGCAGTACTTC; size: medium-sized; J: TRBJ2-7; D: NA; V: TRBV7-9
CDR3: CASSMGQETDTQYF; DNA: TGTGCCAGTAGTATGGGACAGGAAACAGATACGCAGTATTTT; size: few; J: TRBJ2-3; D: TRBD1; V: TRBV19
CDR3: CASSLDTAGQYNEQFF; DNA: TGCGCCAGCAGCTTGGATACAGCGGGGCAGTACAATGAGCAGTTCTTC; size: NA; J: TRBJ2-1; D: TRBD2; V: TRBV5-1
CDR3: CASSSYRTVKKRSDSNQPQHF; DNA: TGTGCCAGCAGCTCTTACCGCACGGTGAAAAAGCGTAGTGATAGCAATCAGCCCCAGCATTTT; size: NA; J: TRBJ1-5; D: NA; V: TRBV7-8
CDR3: CASSQDSGVLYNEQFF; DNA: TGCGCCAGCAGCCAAGATTCGGGAGTATTATACAATGAGCAGTTCTTC; size: NA; J: TRBJ2-1; D: NA; V: TRBV4-3
CDR3: CASSLGTGYSTNEKLFF; DNA: TGTGCCAGCAGCTTAGGGACAGGGTATTCTACTAATGAAAAACTGTTTTTT; size: NA; J: TRBJ1-4; D: TRBD1; V: TRBV7-2
CDR3: CASRPPGVWGYTF; DNA: TGTGCCAGCAGGCCCCCGGGAGTTTGGGGCTACACCTTC; size: NA; J: TRBJ1-2; D: NA; V: TRBV27
CDR3: CAISDSLAYYRYWEQFF; DNA: TGTGCCATCAGTGACTCCCTAGCGTACTACCGGTATTGGGAGCAGTTCTTC; size: NA; J: TRBJ2-1; D: NA; V: TRBV10-3
CDR3: CASSQDPPGEAYNEQFF; DNA: TGCGCCAGCAGCCAAGATCCCCCCGGGGAGGCATACAATGAGCAGTTCTTC; size: few; J: TRBJ2-1; D: NA; V: TRBV4-3
CDR3: CASSPGFRDSPLHF; DNA: TGTGCCAGCAGCCCAGGGTTTCGCGATTCACCCCTCCACTTT; size: NA; J: TRBJ1-6; D: NA; V: TRBV27
CDR3: CASSLLGGAETQYF; DNA: TGTGCTAGCAGCTTGCTTGGGGGGGCGGAGACCCAGTACTTC; size: once; J: TRBJ2-5; D: NA; V: TRBV7-7
CDR3: CASSRQGSSGNTIYF; DNA: TGTGCCAGCAGCCGACAGGGCAGCTCTGGAAACACCATATATTTT; size: NA; J: TRBJ1-3; D: TRBD1; V: TRBV7-9
CDR3: CASREEETQYF; DNA: TGTGCCAGCAGAGAGGAGGAGACCCAGTACTTC; size: NA; J: TRBJ2-5; D: NA; V: TRBV7-9
CDR3: CASSQREGIYNEQFF; DNA: TGCGCCAGCAGCCAGCGGGAGGGAATCTACAATGAGCAGTTCTTC; size: NA; J: TRBJ2-1; D: TRBD2; V: TRBV4-3
CDR3: CASSRSRGNNQPQHF; DNA: TGCGCCAGCAGCCGATCGAGAGGGAATAATCAGCCCCAGCATTTT; size: NA; J: TRBJ1-5; D: NA; V: TRBV4-3
CDR3: CASSSSSGVPTQYF; DNA: TGTGCCAGCAGCTCGTCTAGCGGGGTCCCAACGCAGTATTTT; size: NA; J: TRBJ2-3; D: TRBD2; V: TRBV7-2
CDR3: CASSPGGGALGAFF; DNA: TGTGCCAGCAGTCCCGGCGGGGGAGCCCTGGGGGCTTTCTTT; size: NA; J: TRBJ1-1; D: NA; V: TRBV7-9
CDR3: CASLRQGATNEKLFF; DNA: TGTGCCAGTCTCCGACAGGGAGCAACTAATGAAAAACTGTTTTTT; size: NA; J: TRBJ1-4; D: TRBD1; V: TRBV19
CDR3: CSVYFESSYEQYF; DNA: TGCAGTGTCTATTTCGAGAGCTCCTACGAGCAGTACTTC; size: NA; J: TRBJ2-7; D: NA; V: TRBV29-1
CDR3: CASSQDAGQGLAIQYF; DNA: TGCGCCAGCAGCCAAGATGCGGGACAGGGCTTGGCTATCCAGTACTTC; size: NA; J: TRBJ2-4; D: TRBD1; V: TRBV4-1
CDR3: CASSLASAGANTEAFF; DNA: TGTGCCAGCAGCTTAGCTTCTGCAGGGGCGAACACTGAAGCTTTCTTT; size: NA; J: TRBJ1-1; D: NA; V: TRBV11-2
CDR3: CASSQDAGGNQPQHF; DNA: TGCGCCAGCAGCCAAGATGCAGGGGGCAATCAGCCCCAGCATTTT; size: once; J: TRBJ1-5; D: NA; V: TRBV4-3
CDR3: CASSRDSSYNSPLHF; DNA: TGTGCCAGCAGCCGCGACAGCTCCTATAATTCACCCCTCCACTTT; size: NA; J: TRBJ1-6; D: NA; V: TRBV7-3
CDR3: CSVVSHLDEQFF; DNA: TGCAGCGTTGTTTCACACCTCGATGAGCAGTTCTTC; size: few; J: TRBJ2-1; D: NA; V: TRBV29-1